The rows below give T cell receptor beta chains drawn from one sample of a study of OX40 agonist ivuxolimab in advanced cancers. The table came from immunoSEQ multiplex PCR; TCRdb's copy has only in-frame clones and leaves some out. The sample holds about 35,000 clones, 84% seen once. Here the sequenced sample was CD4+ or CD8+ T cells sorted from blood, taken in a trial of the OX40 agonist ivuxolimab. The receptors derive from an adult with an advanced solid tumor such as melanoma, head and neck, liver or kidney cancer. CDR3s include the opening cysteine and the closing phenylalanine or tryptophan. A D gene is named only where the DNA matches it firmly. The size of a clone is reported for some rows only, either as once, few or many, or as a class for expanded clones.

TRBV2	.	.	TRBJ2-1	CASSVQESSYNEQFF	TGTGCCAGCAGTGTACAGGAAAGCTCCTACAATGAGCAGTTCTTC
TRBV5-4	.	.	TRBJ1-2	CASSLGAGVNYGYTF	TGTGCCAGCAGCTTGGGGGCAGGGGTTAACTATGGCTACACCTTC
TRBV5-1	TRBD1	.	TRBJ2-5	CASSPLPGQGARETQYF	TGCGCCAGCAGCCCCCTCCCGGGACAGGGGGCTAGGGAGACCCAGTACTTC
TRBV7-3	.	.	TRBJ2-3	CASSSRTLGDTQYF	TGTGCCAGCAGCTCCCGGACCCTTGGGGATACGCAGTATTTT
TRBV27	TRBD1	.	TRBJ2-7	CASSPHRGRGTYEQYF	TGTGCCAGCAGTCCACACAGGGGGCGGGGGACCTACGAGCAGTACTTC
TRBV13	TRBD1	.	TRBJ1-1	CASSRTGGGNTEAFF	TGTGCCAGCAGCCGGACAGGGGGGGGGAACACTGAAGCTTTCTTT
TRBV18	TRBD1	.	TRBJ1-1	CASSATGTNTEAFF	TGTGCCAGCTCAGCGACAGGGACGAACACTGAAGCTTTCTTT
TRBV28	.	.	TRBJ1-6	CASSLRRTAFPLHF	TGTGCCAGCAGTTTGAGGAGGACAGCTTTTCCCCTCCACTTT
TRBV29-1	.	few	TRBJ1-3	CSVKTDGNTIYF	TGCAGCGTTAAAACAGATGGAAACACCATATATTTT
TRBV7-6	TRBD1	.	TRBJ2-3	CASSLWTGGSTDTQYF	TGTGCCAGCAGCTTATGGACAGGGGGAAGCACAGATACGCAGTATTTT
TRBV4-1	.	few	TRBJ2-4	CASSQDRVNIQYF	TGCGCCAGCAGCCAAGACAGGGTAAACATTCAGTACTTC
TRBV29-1	.	.	TRBJ2-4	CSGVEGNIQYF	TGCAGCGGGGTAGAGGGAAACATTCAGTACTTC
TRBV10-3	TRBD1	once	TRBJ1-2	CAIKSGTGLGEDGYTF	TGTGCCATCAAGTCCGGGACAGGCCTTGGAGAGGATGGCTACACCTTC
TRBV29-1	TRBD2	.	TRBJ2-3	CSCGPGGWNTQYF	TGCAGCTGCGGTCCGGGGGGTTGGAATACGCAGTATTTT
TRBV11-2	.	few	TRBJ2-2	CASSPLGGGWTGELFF	TGTGCCAGCAGCCCCTTGGGAGGGGGGTGGACCGGGGAGCTGTTTTTT
TRBV18	.	.	TRBJ1-5	CASSPALSNQPQHF	TGTGCCAGCTCACCGGCGTTGAGCAATCAGCCCCAGCATTTT
TRBV30	.	once	TRBJ1-1	CAWRQVGTEAFF	TGTGCCTGGAGACAGGTCGGCACTGAAGCTTTCTTT
TRBV20-1	.	.	TRBJ2-7	CSARVWGEQYF	TGCAGTGCTAGAGTTTGGGGCGAGCAGTACTTC
TRBV6-5	.	.	TRBJ2-5	CASSYSNWGKGETQYF	TGTGCCAGCAGTTACTCGAATTGGGGGAAGGGGGAGACCCAGTACTTC
TRBV6-1	.	medium-sized	TRBJ2-7	CASSEHLYEQYF	TGTGCCAGCAGTGAACATCTTTACGAGCAGTACTTC
TRBV6-1	TRBD1	.	TRBJ1-2	CASSEFTGETYGYTF	TGTGCCAGCAGTGAATTCACAGGGGAGACTTATGGCTACACCTTC
TRBV5-8	TRBD1	.	TRBJ1-2	CASSLGQGSDGYTF	TGTGCCAGCAGCCTCGGACAGGGGTCAGATGGCTACACCTTC
TRBV5-1	.	few	TRBJ1-1	CASSLDREFEAFF	TGCGCCAGCAGCTTGGACAGGGAGTTTGAAGCTTTCTTT
TRBV27	TRBD1	.	TRBJ2-7	CASNKQGAAYEQYF	TGTGCCAGCAACAAACAGGGGGCGGCTTACGAGCAGTACTTC